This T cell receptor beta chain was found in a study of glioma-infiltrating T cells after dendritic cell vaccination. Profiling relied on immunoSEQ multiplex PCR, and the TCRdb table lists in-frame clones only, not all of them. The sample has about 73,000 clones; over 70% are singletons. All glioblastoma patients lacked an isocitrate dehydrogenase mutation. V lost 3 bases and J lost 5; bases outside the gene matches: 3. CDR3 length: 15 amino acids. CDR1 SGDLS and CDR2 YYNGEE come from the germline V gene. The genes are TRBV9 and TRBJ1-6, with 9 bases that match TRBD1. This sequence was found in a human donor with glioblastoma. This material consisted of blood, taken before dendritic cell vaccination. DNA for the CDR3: TGTGCCAGCAGCGGGGGACAGGGTAATAATTCACCCCTCCACTTT. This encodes CASSGGQGNNSPLHF.